One and the same sample provided the 30 T cell receptor beta chains below, sequenced in a study of cytomegalovirus exposure and HLA in healthy donors. The PCR was carried out with 60 Vbeta primers and 13 Jbeta primers. Only in-frame clones appear in the TCRdb table, and some are missing; sequencing was by immunoSEQ multiplex PCR. The sample carries roughly 200,000 clones, 70% to 85% recorded once. Sequenced: PBMCs. The origin of the receptors is a woman in her thirties in good health and CMV-seropositive.

CDR3 residues: CASSDKDRGRNTGELFF. The CDR3, as DNA: TGTGCCAGCAGCGACAAGGACAGGGGACGAAACACCGGGGAGCTGTTTTTT. This chain uses TRBV5-6 with TRBJ2-2, with TRBD1 matching 9 bases. Germline CDR1 is SGHDT and CDR2 is YYEEEE. V trimming: 4 bases; J trimming: 2 bases; junction bases outside the gene matches: 9. The CDR3 runs 17 residues. The full variable domain, in which reference TRBV5-6 and TRBJ2-2 provide the parts outside the CDR3, is DAGVTQSPTHLIKTRGQQVTLRCSPKSGHDTVSWYQQALGQGPQFIFQYYEEEERQRGNFPDRFSGHQFPNYSSELNVNALLLGDSALYLCASSDKDRGRNTGELFFGEGSRLTVL.

This sequence joins TRBV10-3 and TRBJ2-7; 7 bases line up with TRBD1. Germline loops: CDR1 ENHRY, CDR2 SYGVKD. The V and J ends lost 6 bases and 2 bases, in that order; junction bases with no gene match: 10. This CDR3 spans 15 amino acids. The CDR3 DNA is TGTGCCATCAGAGATACGACAGGGTTGCCCTACGAGCAGTACTTC. Translation: CAIRDTTGLPYEQYF.

This sequence joins TRBV7-2 and TRBJ1-4; no firm D call. This CDR3 region has 14 residues. Germline CDR1 reads SGHTA; CDR2 reads FQGNSA. V was cut by 3 bases and J by 6 bases, with 11 bases left in between. The CDR3 here is CASSFRGVDEKLFF. As DNA, the CDR3 is TGTGCCAGCAGCTTCCGGGGAGTGGATGAAAAACTGTTTTTT.

The chain employs TRBV7-9 and TRBJ1-1; a weak D match, TRBD1 (5 bases). The CDR3 spans 15 residues. V lost 5 bases and J lost 4, with 17 bases in between. Germline V lookup: CDR1 SEHNR, CDR2 FQNEAQ (reference sequence). DNA of the CDR3: TGTGCCAGCAGCCCCGGGCCAGGAGGGACCACTGAAGCTTTCTTT. Protein: CASSPGPGGTTEAFF.

A few counts support this clone. This chain uses TRBV6-1 with TRBJ2-5; 7 nucleotides match TRBD1. Unmatched junction bases numbered 6, after V lost 1 base and J lost 4 bases. This CDR3 is 15 amino acids long. Germline-derived CDR1 and CDR2 are MNHNS and SASEGT. For the CDR3, the DNA is TGTGCCAGCAGTGAAGGGTCGGCAGGGGGAGAGACCCAGTACTTC. Translation: CASSEGSAGGETQYF.

This clone was seen once. This sequence joins TRBV25-1 and TRBJ1-2; weak D call: TRBD1 (5 bases). The germline V and J ends were trimmed by 2 bases and 8 bases, with 21 bases remaining between them. Germline V lookup: CDR1 MGHDK, CDR2 SYGVNS. This CDR3 contains 16 residues. The CDR3 nucleotides are TGTGCCAGCAGTGAAAAACGGCAGGGAGGCCTGGGGGGCTACACCTTC. Protein product: CASSEKRQGGLGGYTF.

V and J are TRBV28 and TRBJ2-7, with D possibly being TRBD2 (5 bases). CDR1 MDHEN and CDR2 SYDVKM come from the germline V gene. Trimming took off 2 bases at V and 6 bases at J, with 17 bases between the two ends. The CDR3 consists of 15 residues. CDR3 DNA: TGTGCCAGCAGTTTAGGGGTAGCGCGGACCCTCGAGCAGTACTTC. Protein product: CASSLGVARTLEQYF.

This clone has only a few counts. The chain is built from TRBV5-4 and TRBJ1-2; TRBD1 might be the D (5 bases). This CDR3 is 13 amino acids long. Germline CDR1 reads SGHNT; CDR2 reads YYREEE (reference sequence). V was cut by 5 bases and J by 8 bases, with 16 bases left in between. CDR3 loop: CASRPGTAGGYTF. The CDR3 DNA reads TGTGCCAGCAGGCCCGGGACTGCCGGAGGCTACACCTTC.

Only a few counts were recorded for this clone. V and J are TRBV2 and TRBJ2-5; D remains unclear. V gave up 2 bases and J gave up 5 bases, with 12 bases separating them. Germline V gene data show CDR1 as SNHLY and CDR2 as FYNNEI. The CDR3 loop spans 14 amino acids. CDR3 in DNA: TGTGCCAGCAGTGAAAACCTGAGAATGGAGACCCAGTACTTC. Its protein is CASSENLRMETQYF. The variable domain in full, with the rest retrieved from reference TRBV2 and TRBJ2-5, is EPEVTQTPSHQVTQMGQEVILRCVPISNHLYFYWYRQILGQKVEFLVSFYNNEISEKSEIFDDQFSVERPDGSNFTLKIRSTKLEDSAMYFCASSENLRMETQYFGPGTRLLVL.

This clone was seen only once. The rearrangement uses TRBV11-2 and TRBJ2-7, with 7 nucleotides matching TRBD1. V was clipped by 5 bases and J by 3 bases; unmatched bases: 13. The CDR3 consists of 16 residues. CDR1 is SGHAT, CDR2 FQNNGV, per germline. DNA for the CDR3: TGTGCCAGCAGCCTGACTTCGAACAGGGGTTTCTACGAGCAGTACTTC. Protein sequence: CASSLTSNRGFYEQYF.

The V and J genes are TRBV15 and TRBJ1-2, with 10 bases aligning to TRBD1. The CDR3 extends over 15 amino acids. J lost 7 bases, V lost 0 bases, and 5 bases had no gene match. In germline, CDR1 is LNHNV, CDR2 YYDKDF (reference sequence). CDR3 in amino acids: CATSRDRQGASGYTF. The CDR3 nucleotides read TGTGCCACCAGCAGAGATCGACAGGGGGCCTCTGGCTACACCTTC.

This clone is a singleton in its sample. The V gene is TRBV5-4, the J gene TRBJ2-2, with TRBD1 as a possible D gene (6 bases). V shed 2 bases and J shed 1 base, with 12 bases lying between them. This CDR3 is built from 16 residues. Germline CDR1 SGHNT, CDR2 YYREEE (reference sequence). The CDR3 nucleotides read TGTGCCAGCAGCTTCAGCAGGGGCCAGAACACCGGGGAGCTGTTTTTT. Translated: CASSFSRGQNTGELFF.

The genes are TRBV11-3 and TRBJ1-2, with 7 nucleotides matching TRBD1. Trimming cost V 5 bases and J 3 bases; bases outside gene matches: 6. The germline gives CDR1 SGHNT, CDR2 YENEEA. The CDR3 runs to 14 residues. As DNA, the CDR3 is TGTGCCAGCAGCACATGGGGGACAGACTATGGCTACACCTTC. It translates to CASSTWGTDYGYTF. Together with reference TRBV11-3 and TRBJ1-2, the CDR3 gives the full variable domain: EAGVVQSPRYKIIEKKQPVAFWCNPISGHNTLYWYLQNLGQGPELLIRYENEEAVDDSQLPKDRFSAERLKGVDSTLKIQPAELGDSAVYLCASSTWGTDYGYTFGSGTRLTVV.

The genes are TRBV2 and TRBJ1-5; the D is unclear. CDR1 is SNHLY and CDR2 is FYNNEI in the germline V gene. CDR3 length equals 14 residues. The V gene lost 6 bases and the J gene lost 2 bases, with 11 bases spanning the gap. The CDR3 nucleotides read TGTGCCAGCAGGAGCTTCATGGGCAATCAGCCCCAGCATTTT. It is translated as CASRSFMGNQPQHF.

This clone showed up just a few times. The genes are TRBV4-2 and TRBJ2-1, with D maybe TRBD1 (6 bases). This CDR3 comprises 18 residues. The V end was cut by 4 bases, the J end by 0 bases, with 19 bases between. The germline CDR1 and CDR2 sequences are LGHNA and YNFKEQ. CDR3 in amino acids: CASSPIASRGSSYNEQFF. The CDR3 DNA is TGTGCCAGCAGCCCAATAGCAAGCAGGGGAAGCTCCTACAATGAGCAGTTCTTC.

The chain couples TRBV4-1 to TRBJ2-7; no clear D gene. The CDR3 has 14 residues. The V and J ends lost 0 bases and 2 bases respectively, with 8 bases between them. From germline, CDR1 is MGHRA and CDR2 YSYEKL. The CDR3 DNA follows: TGCGCCAGCAGCCAAGAGGTCAGAACCTACGAGCAGTACTTC. It encodes CASSQEVRTYEQYF.

V gene TRBV7-6 combines with J gene TRBJ2-2, with TRBD1 identical over 7 bases. From germline, CDR1 is SGHVS and CDR2 FNYEAQ. This CDR3 has 16 amino acids. V lost 5 bases, J lost 5 bases, and 11 bases stayed unmatched. In DNA form, the CDR3 reads TGTGCCAGCAGCATACCGGGACAGCGACCTACCGGGGAGCTGTTTTTT. Translation gives CASSIPGQRPTGELFF.

The gene calls are TRBV10-3 and TRBJ2-1; TRBD1 is a possible D gene (6 bases). The CDR3 contains 14 residues. Trimming took off 3 bases at V and 6 bases at J, with 12 bases between the two ends. Germline-derived CDR1 and CDR2 are ENHRY and SYGVKD. CDR3 amino acids: CAISDRGNGNEQFF. The CDR3 nucleotides are TGTGCCATCAGTGACAGGGGTAATGGCAATGAGCAGTTCTTC.

This clone appeared once. This sequence joins TRBV5-1 and TRBJ2-1; 10 bases align to TRBD2. Germline V gene lookup returns CDR1 SGHRS and CDR2 YFSETQ. V gave up 4 bases and J gave up 7 bases; unmatched junction bases: 5. CDR3 length: 14 residues. CDR3 sequence: CASSGLAGGNEQFF. CDR3 nucleotide sequence: TGCGCCAGCAGCGGTTTAGCGGGAGGAAATGAGCAGTTCTTC.

V gene TRBV4-3 combines with J gene TRBJ1-3; D ambiguous. The germline gives CDR1 LGHNA, CDR2 YSLEER. V was shortened by 0 bases and J by 0 bases, with 9 bases between the two germline ends. The CDR3 is 16 residues long. In DNA, the CDR3 is TGCGCCAGCAGCCAAGATTGGGCAGTCTCTGGAAACACCATATATTTT. Amino acids: CASSQDWAVSGNTIYF.

This chain connects TRBV27 to TRBJ1-2; D gene unclear. The CDR3 loop spans 13 amino acids. Looked up from germline, CDR1 is MNHEY and CDR2 is SMNVEV (reference sequence). Trimming removed 2 bases at V and 3 bases at J, with 7 bases between. CDR3 sequence reads: CASSLAGDYGYTF. The DNA for the CDR3 is TGTGCCAGCAGTTTAGCAGGTGACTATGGCTACACCTTC.

This chain connects TRBV27 to TRBJ1-2, with 10 bases that match TRBD1. V dropped 4 bases and J dropped 8; count of bases not matched to a gene: 19. The germline gives CDR1 MNHEY, CDR2 SMNVEV (reference sequence). This CDR3 region has 18 residues. The CDR3 loop is CASSSSLYWGQGKGGYTF. CDR3 nucleotide sequence: TGTGCCAGCAGTTCATCTCTCTATTGGGGACAGGGGAAAGGAGGCTACACCTTC.

The genes are TRBV2 and TRBJ1-4; D unresolved. Germline V gene lookup returns CDR1 SNHLY and CDR2 FYNNEI. This CDR3 contains 16 residues. V was shortened by 1 base and J by 7 bases, with 16 bases between the two germline ends. DNA for the CDR3: TGTGCCAGCAGTGAAGGGAGGCGGGCACCACGTGAAAAACTGTTTTTT. It yields the protein CASSEGRRAPREKLFF.

The rearrangement joins TRBV2 to TRBJ2-3; 7 positions match TRBD2. Germline CDR1 reads SNHLY; CDR2 reads FYNNEI. This CDR3 comprises 14 residues. V shed 7 bases, J shed 7 bases, and the junction held 11 bases outside the gene matches. The CDR3 sequence is CASKEGGPSNTQYF. DNA of the CDR3: TGTGCCAGCAAGGAGGGAGGGCCCTCAAATACGCAGTATTTT.

The genes are TRBV5-1 and TRBJ1-2; 7 bases line up with TRBD1. V dropped 6 bases and J dropped 8; count of bases not matched to a gene: 19. Germline assignment: CDR1 SGHRS and CDR2 YFSETQ. The CDR3 totals 16 residues. For the CDR3, the DNA is TGCGCCAGCACCGGCCCGGGACAGAGTTCGATTAAAGGCTACACCTTC. Protein: CASTGPGQSSIKGYTF.

J is TRBJ2-7 and V is TRBV30; 10 bases match TRBD2. The CDR3 sequence is 15 residues long. V lost 0 bases and J lost 5; bases outside the gene matches: 7. The V gene's germline CDR1 is GTSNPN and CDR2 SVGIG (reference sequence). The CDR3 region is CAWSVGLAGVHEQYF. DNA of the CDR3: TGTGCCTGGAGTGTAGGGCTAGCGGGAGTCCACGAGCAGTACTTC.

The gene calls are TRBV30 and TRBJ2-3; TRBD2 matches 7 bases. This CDR3 has 15 amino acids. Trimming cost V 0 bases and J 1 base; bases outside gene matches: 4. Germline V gives CDR1 GTSNPN, CDR2 SVGIG (reference sequence). The CDR3 region has the DNA TGTGCCTGGAGTGTGATCCGGGAGGGCACAGATACGCAGTATTTT. This sequence encodes CAWSVIREGTDTQYF. Drawing the rest from reference TRBV30 and TRBJ2-3, the complete variable domain is SQTIHQWPATLVQPVGSPLSLECTVEGTSNPNLYWYRQAAGRGLQLLFYSVGIGQISSEVPQNLSASRPQDRQFILSSKKLLLSDSGFYLCAWSVIREGTDTQYFGPGTRLTVL.

The chain uses TRBV5-1 and TRBJ2-4; 8 bases match TRBD1. Germline values: CDR1 SGHRS, CDR2 YFSETQ. This CDR3 contains 14 residues. Losses at the gene ends were 1 base for V and 6 bases for J; bases not matched to a gene: 3. The CDR3 DNA reads TGCGCCAGCAGCTTGTCTGGACAGGGAAACATTCAGTACTTC. As protein: CASSLSGQGNIQYF.

The J gene is TRBJ1-2, the V gene TRBV5-1; D ambiguous. The CDR3 sequence is 15 residues long. Trimming removed 4 bases from V and 3 bases from J, with 16 bases in between. Germline CDR1 reads SGHRS; CDR2 reads YFSETQ. CDR3 in DNA: TGCGCCAGCAGCCAACAATCGGAGAGAGACTATGGCTACACCTTC. Its translation: CASSQQSERDYGYTF.

The CDR3 spells CASSLNGQPGGQETQYF. Here the CDR3 DNA reads TGCGCCAGCAGCTTGAACGGACAGCCCGGTGGGCAAGAGACCCAGTACTTC. V usage is TRBV5-1 and J usage is TRBJ2-5; D perhaps matches TRBD1 (6 bases). The CDR3 extends over 17 amino acids. Germline V gene sequence: CDR1 SGHRS, CDR2 YFSETQ. With 1 base removed from V and 2 bases from J, the gap between germline ends came to 18 bases.